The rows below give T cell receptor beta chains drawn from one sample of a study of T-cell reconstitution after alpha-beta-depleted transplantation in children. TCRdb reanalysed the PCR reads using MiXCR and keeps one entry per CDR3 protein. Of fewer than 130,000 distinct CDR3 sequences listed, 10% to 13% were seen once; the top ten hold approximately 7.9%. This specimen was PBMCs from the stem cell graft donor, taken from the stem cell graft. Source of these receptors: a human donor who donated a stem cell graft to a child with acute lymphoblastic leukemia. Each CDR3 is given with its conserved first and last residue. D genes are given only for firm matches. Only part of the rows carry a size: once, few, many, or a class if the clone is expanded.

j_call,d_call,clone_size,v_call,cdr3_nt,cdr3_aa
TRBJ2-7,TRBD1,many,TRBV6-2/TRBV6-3,TGTGCCAGCAGACCGGGACAGATTACCTACGAGCAGTACTTC,CASRPGQITYEQYF
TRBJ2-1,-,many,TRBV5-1,TGCGCCAGCAGCTCGGACAGCTACAATGAGCAGTTCTTC,CASSSDSYNEQFF
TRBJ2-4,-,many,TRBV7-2,TGTGCCAGCAGCCCCGTGGGAGGAGCCAAAAACATTCAGTACTTC,CASSPVGGAKNIQYF
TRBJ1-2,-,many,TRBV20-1,TGCAGTGCTAGAGATCGCGGGGATGGCGGCTACACCTTC,CSARDRGDGGYTF
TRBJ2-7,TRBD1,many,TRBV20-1,TGCAGTGCACCCGGGACAGGGGTCTACGAGCAGTACTTC,CSAPGTGVYEQYF
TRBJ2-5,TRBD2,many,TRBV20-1,TGCAGTGGACGAGCGGGAGTAGAGACCCAGTACTTC,CSGRAGVETQYF
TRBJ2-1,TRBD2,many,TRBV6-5,TGTGCCAGCAGCCGGGGGACTAGCGGGATGAATGAGCAGTTCTTC,CASSRGTSGMNEQFF
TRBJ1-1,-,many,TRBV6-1,TGTGCCAGCACTACAGGACGGGGGAACACTGAAGCTTTCTTT,CASTTGRGNTEAFF
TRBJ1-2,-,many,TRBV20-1,TGCAGTGCTAGAGGACAGAGCCCTTGGGGCTACACCTTC,CSARGQSPWGYTF
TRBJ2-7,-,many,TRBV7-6,TGTGCCAGCAGCTTACTTCTGGAGAATTACGAGCAGTACTTC,CASSLLLENYEQYF
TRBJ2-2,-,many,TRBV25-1,TGTGCCAGCAGTGACACAGGGTTGGAGGGGGAGCTGTTTTTT,CASSDTGLEGELFF
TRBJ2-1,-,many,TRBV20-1,TGCAGTGCTAGGGGCAGGAGTTACGATAGGGGCAATGAGCAGTTCTTC,CSARGRSYDRGNEQFF
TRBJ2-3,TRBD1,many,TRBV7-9,TGTGCCAGCAGCCCCCCGGACAGGACCACAGATACGCAGTATTTT,CASSPPDRTTDTQYF
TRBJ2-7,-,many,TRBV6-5,TGTGCCAGCAGTTACTCGAGTCGGGGGCGGACCTACGAGCAGTACTTC,CASSYSSRGRTYEQYF
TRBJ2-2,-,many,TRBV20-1,TGCAGTGCCTGGCCAGGGGTGAACACCGGGGAGCTGTTTTTT,CSAWPGVNTGELFF
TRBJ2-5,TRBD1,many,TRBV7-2,TGTGCCAGCAGCCGAAGGGGACAGGGATTTGGAGAGACCCAGTACTTC,CASSRRGQGFGETQYF
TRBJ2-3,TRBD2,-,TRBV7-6,TGTGCCAGCAGCTACGCACCTAGCGGGGGGGCCTCAGATACGCAGTATTTT,CASSYAPSGGASDTQYF
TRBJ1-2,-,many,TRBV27,TGTGCCAGCAGCAAATTGGGACCCGGGGGCTACACCTTC,CASSKLGPGGYTF
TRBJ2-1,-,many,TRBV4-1,TGCGCCAGCAGCCAAGATATGGAGGCAACCTCCTACAATGAGCAGTTCTTC,CASSQDMEATSYNEQFF
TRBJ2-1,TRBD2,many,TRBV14,TGTGCCAGCAGCCCGCGGACTAGCGGGATCTACAATGAGCAGTTCTTC,CASSPRTSGIYNEQFF
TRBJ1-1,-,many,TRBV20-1,TGCAGTCCACGGGACGGGATGGTAACTGAAGCTTTCTTT,CSPRDGMVTEAFF
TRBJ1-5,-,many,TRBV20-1,TGCAGTGCGAGGGGCGGGGGGCCCCAGCATTTT,CSARGGGPQHF
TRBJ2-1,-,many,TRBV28,TGTGCCAGCCGCCTGCGGACCTACAATGAGCAGTTCTTC,CASRLRTYNEQFF
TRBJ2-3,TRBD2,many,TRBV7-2,TGTGCCAGCAGCTTTAGCGGGAGGATAGATACGCAGTATTTT,CASSFSGRIDTQYF
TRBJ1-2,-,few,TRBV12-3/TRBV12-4,TGTGCCAGCAGTCCCCTGGTGAAGGGCTACACCTTC,CASSPLVKGYTF
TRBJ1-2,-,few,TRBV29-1,TGCAGCACCCTAGGGCTGATTGGCTACACCTTC,CSTLGLIGYTF
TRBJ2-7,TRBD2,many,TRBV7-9,TGTGCCAGCAGCAAGGGACTAGCGGGGGGTTCCTACGAGCAGTACTTC,CASSKGLAGGSYEQYF
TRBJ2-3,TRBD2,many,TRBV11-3,TGTGCCAGCAGCCGAGGACTAGCGGGCACAGATACGCAGTATTTT,CASSRGLAGTDTQYF
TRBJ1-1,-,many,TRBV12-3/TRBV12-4,TGTGCCAGCAGTAAAGACTCTACTGAAGCTTTCTTT,CASSKDSTEAFF